This T cell receptor beta chain was sequenced in a study of T cell responses to AZD1222 COVID-19 vaccine. The overall study: Second-dose schedules of about 4 or about 12 weeks were combined.

A word on this clone: Its cognate antigen is unknown.

CDR1 and CDR2 (germline): SQVTM, ANQGSEA. The length of the CDR3 is 14 residues. J lost 3 bases, V lost 3 bases, and 5 bases had no gene match. Broader study findings: Seropositivity was recorded at baseline in only 5 or 6 AZD1222 recipients. Females made up more of the donors, who were largely white British, and clonal diversity may have come out too low.

Clones were read by immunoSEQ multiplex PCR, and TCRdb kept only the in-frame ones, dropping some. The profile shows 140,000 or so clones, around 90% of them singletons. The sequencing used peripheral blood, collected on day 0 of AZD1222 vaccination. This TCR came from an adult in good health. The chain is built from TRBV29-1 and TRBJ2-1; 7 bases are shared with TRBD2. CDR3 amino acids: CSVDGAGFYNEQFF. In DNA, the CDR3 is TGCAGCGTTGACGGAGCGGGGTTCTACAATGAGCAGTTCTTC.